One T cell receptor beta chain is described in this entry. These data come from a study of blood T cell repertoires in COVID-19. In the study overall: Cohort 3 donors counted as recovered after two negative PCRs, clearance, or resolved symptoms. The United States, Italy and Spain supplied acute and convalescent COVID-19 samples. PBMCs, B-cell-depleted T cells, or T cells were the source of the cDNA or gDNA that made up the material.

Method: immunoSEQ multiplex PCR; TCRdb's copy keeps in-frame clones and lacks some. Altogether 250,000 to 300,000 clones are present, more than 70% being singletons, with the ten largest covering around 2%. V gave up 5 bases and J gave up 5 bases; unmatched junction bases: 6. The CDR3 sequence is 14 residues long. CDR1 is MNHEY and CDR2 is SMNVEV in the germline V gene (reference sequence). Cohorts were determined from participant-reported clinical history. Specimen: PBMCs or T cells enriched from blood (not recorded which). The clonotype originates from a woman aged 55-70 years in a cohort exposed to, infected with or recovered from COVID-19 (not recorded which). V usage is TRBV27 and J usage is TRBJ1-5; 7 bases match TRBD1. The CDR3 here is CASSPHRGDQPQHF. DNA of the CDR3: TGTGCCAGCAGTCCCCACAGGGGTGATCAGCCCCAGCATTTT.